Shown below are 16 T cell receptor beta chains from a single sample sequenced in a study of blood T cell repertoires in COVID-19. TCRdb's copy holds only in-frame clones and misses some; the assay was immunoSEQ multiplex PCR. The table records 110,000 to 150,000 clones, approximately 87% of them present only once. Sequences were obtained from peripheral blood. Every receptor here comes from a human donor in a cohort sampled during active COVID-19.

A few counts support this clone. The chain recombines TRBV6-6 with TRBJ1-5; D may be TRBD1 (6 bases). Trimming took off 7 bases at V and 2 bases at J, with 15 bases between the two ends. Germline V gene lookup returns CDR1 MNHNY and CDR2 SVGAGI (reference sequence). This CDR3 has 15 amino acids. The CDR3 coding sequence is TGTGCCAGCACCAGTACAGGGAGAGGCAATCAGCCCCAGCATTTT. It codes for CASTSTGRGNQPQHF.

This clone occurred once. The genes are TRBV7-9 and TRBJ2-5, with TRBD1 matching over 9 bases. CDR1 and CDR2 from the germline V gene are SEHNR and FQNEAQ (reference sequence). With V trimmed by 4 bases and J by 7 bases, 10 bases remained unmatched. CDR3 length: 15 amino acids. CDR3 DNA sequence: TGTGCCAGCAGCTCGGGACAGGGTGCTCTGGTGACCCAGTACTTC. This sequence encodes CASSSGQGALVTQYF.

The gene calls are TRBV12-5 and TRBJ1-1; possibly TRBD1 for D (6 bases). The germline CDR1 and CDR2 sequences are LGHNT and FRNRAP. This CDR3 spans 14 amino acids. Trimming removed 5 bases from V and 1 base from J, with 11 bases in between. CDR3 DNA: TGTGCTAGTGGTAGACTACAGGGGAACACTGAAGCTTTCTTT. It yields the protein CASGRLQGNTEAFF.

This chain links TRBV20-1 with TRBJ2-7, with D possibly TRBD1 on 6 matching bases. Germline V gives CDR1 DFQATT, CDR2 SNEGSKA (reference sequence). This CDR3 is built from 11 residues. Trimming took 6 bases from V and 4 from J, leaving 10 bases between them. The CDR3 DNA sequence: TGCAGTGCCATCACAGGGTACGAGCAGTACGTC. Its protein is CSAITGYEQYV.

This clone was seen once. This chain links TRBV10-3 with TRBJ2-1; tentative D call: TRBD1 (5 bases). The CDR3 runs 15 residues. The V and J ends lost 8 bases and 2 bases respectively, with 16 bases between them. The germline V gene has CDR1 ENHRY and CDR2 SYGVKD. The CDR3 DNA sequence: TGTGCCATCGCGCTAACAGGCGAAACCTACAATGAGCAGTTCTTC. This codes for CAIALTGETYNEQFF.

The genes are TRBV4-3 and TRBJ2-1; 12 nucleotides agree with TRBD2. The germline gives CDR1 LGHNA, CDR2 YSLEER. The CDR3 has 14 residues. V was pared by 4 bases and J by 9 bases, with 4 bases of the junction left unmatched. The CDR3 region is CASSRLAGEGEQFF. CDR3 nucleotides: TGCGCCAGCAGCCGACTAGCGGGGGAGGGTGAGCAGTTCTTC.

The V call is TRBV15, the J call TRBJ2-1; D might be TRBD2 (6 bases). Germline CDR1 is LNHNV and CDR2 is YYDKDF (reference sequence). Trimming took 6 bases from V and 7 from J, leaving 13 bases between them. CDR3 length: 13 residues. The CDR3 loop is CATRGFGGNEQFF. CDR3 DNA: TGTGCCACCAGGGGTTTTGGGGGGAATGAGCAGTTCTTC.

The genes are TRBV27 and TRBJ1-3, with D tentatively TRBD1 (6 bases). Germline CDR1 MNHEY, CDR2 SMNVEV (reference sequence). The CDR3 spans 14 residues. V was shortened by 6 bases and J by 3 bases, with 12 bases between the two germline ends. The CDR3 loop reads CASRQGGIGNTIYF. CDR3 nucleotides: TGTGCCAGCAGACAGGGAGGGATTGGAAACACCATATATTTT.

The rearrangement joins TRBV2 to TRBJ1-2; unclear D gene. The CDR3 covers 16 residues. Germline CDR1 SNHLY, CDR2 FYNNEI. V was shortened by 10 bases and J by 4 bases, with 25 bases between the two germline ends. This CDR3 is CATELSVGLTTYGYTF. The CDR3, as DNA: TGTGCCACCGAACTCTCGGTGGGCCTGACCACCTATGGCTACACCTTC.

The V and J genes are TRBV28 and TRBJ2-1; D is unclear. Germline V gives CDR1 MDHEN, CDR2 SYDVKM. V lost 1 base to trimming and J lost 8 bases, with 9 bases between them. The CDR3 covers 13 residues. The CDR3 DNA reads TGTGCCAGCAGTTTATACGCGTTGGATGAGCAGTTCTTC. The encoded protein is CASSLYALDEQFF.

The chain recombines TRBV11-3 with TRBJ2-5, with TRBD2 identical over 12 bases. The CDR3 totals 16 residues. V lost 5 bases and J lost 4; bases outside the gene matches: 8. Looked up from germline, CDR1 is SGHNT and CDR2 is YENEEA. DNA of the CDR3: TGTGCCAGCAGCCCGACTAGCGGGGGCCGGGGAGAGACCCAGTACTTC. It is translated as CASSPTSGGRGETQYF.

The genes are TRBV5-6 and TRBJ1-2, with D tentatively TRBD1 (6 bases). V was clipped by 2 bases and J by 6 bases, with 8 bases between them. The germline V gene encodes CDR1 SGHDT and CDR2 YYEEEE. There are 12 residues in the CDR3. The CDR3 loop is CASSLQGHGYTF. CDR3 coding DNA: TGTGCCAGCAGCTTACAGGGCCATGGCTACACCTTC.

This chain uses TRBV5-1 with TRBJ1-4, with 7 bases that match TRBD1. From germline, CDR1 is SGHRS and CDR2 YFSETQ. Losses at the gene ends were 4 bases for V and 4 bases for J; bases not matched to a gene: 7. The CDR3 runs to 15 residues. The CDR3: CASSLTGQVNEKLFF. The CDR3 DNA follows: TGCGCCAGCAGCCTTACCGGACAGGTTAATGAAAAACTGTTTTTT.

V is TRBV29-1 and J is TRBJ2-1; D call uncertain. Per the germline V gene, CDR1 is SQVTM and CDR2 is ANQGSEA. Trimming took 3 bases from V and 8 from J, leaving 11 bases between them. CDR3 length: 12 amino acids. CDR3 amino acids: CSVEKAGDEQFF. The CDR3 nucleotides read TGCAGCGTTGAGAAAGCAGGCGATGAGCAGTTCTTC.

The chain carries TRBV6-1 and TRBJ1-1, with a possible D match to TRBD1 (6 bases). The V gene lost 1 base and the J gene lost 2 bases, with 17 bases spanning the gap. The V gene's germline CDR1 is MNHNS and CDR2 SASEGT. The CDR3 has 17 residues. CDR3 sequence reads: CASSEGVGTLANTEAFF. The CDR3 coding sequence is TGTGCCAGCAGTGAAGGCGTAGGGACATTAGCCAACACTGAAGCTTTCTTT.

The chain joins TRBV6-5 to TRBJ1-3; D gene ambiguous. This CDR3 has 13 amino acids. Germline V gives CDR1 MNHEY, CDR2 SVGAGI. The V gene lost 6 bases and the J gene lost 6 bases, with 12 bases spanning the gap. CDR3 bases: TGTGCCAGCAGCCCCAGACGGGAAAACACCATATATTTT. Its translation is CASSPRRENTIYF.